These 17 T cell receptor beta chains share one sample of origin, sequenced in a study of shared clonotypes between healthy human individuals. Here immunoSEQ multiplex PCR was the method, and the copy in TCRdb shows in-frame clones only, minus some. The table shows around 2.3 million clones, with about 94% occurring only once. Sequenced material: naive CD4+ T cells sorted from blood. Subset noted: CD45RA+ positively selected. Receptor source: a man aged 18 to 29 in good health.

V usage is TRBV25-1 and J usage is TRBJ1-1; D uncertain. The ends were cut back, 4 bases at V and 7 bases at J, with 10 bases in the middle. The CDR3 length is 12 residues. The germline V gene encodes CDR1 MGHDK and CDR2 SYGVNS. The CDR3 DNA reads TGTGCCAGCAGTGCCCCTCCCCGTGAAGCTTTCTTT. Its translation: CASSAPPREAFF.

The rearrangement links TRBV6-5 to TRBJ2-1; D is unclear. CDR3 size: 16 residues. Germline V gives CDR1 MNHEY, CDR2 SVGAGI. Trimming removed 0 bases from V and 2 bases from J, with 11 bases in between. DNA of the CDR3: TGTGCCAGCAGTTACTCGCCTAGTTCCGCCTACAATGAGCAGTTCTTC. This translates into CASSYSPSSAYNEQFF.

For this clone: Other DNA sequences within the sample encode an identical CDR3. CDR3 in DNA: TGTGCCTGGAGTACTGGTGGGCTTGGTGAAAAACTGTTTTTT. Translation: CAWSTGGLGEKLFF. V is TRBV30 and J is TRBJ1-4; D is unresolved. Germline values: CDR1 GTSNPN, CDR2 SVGIG (reference sequence). V lost 2 bases and J lost 7, with 14 bases in between. The CDR3 consists of 14 residues.

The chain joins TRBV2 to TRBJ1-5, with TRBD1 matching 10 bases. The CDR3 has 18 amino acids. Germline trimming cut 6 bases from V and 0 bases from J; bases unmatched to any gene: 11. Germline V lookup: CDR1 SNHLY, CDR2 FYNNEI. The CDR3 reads CASSSDRGNPYSNQPQHF. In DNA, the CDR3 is TGTGCCAGCAGCTCGGACAGGGGGAATCCCTATAGCAATCAGCCCCAGCATTTT.

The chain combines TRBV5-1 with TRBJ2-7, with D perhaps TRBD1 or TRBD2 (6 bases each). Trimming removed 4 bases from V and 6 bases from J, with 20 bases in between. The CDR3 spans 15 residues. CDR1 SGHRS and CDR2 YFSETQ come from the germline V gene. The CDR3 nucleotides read TGCGCCAGCAGCCCGGACCCGGGGGCATTTGGCGAGCAGTACTTC. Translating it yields CASSPDPGAFGEQYF.

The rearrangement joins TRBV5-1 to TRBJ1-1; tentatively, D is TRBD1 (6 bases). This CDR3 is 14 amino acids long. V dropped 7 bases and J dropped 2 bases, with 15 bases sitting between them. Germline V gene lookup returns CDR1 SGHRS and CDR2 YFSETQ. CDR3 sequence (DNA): TGCGCCAGCCGGACCCAAGGGGGTAACACTGAAGCTTTCTTT. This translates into CASRTQGGNTEAFF.

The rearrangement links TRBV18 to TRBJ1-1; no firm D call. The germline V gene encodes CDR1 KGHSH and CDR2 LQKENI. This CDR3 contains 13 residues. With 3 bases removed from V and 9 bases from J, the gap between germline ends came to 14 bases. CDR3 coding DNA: TGTGCCAGCTCACCCCCTGGGATCGAAAAAGCTTTCTTT. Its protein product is CASSPPGIEKAFF.

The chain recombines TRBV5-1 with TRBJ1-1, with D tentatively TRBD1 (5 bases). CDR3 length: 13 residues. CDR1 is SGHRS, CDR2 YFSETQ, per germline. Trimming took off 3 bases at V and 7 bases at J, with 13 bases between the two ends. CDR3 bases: TGCGCCAGCAGCTCCCAGGGAGAAGGTGAAGCTTTCTTT. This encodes CASSSQGEGEAFF.

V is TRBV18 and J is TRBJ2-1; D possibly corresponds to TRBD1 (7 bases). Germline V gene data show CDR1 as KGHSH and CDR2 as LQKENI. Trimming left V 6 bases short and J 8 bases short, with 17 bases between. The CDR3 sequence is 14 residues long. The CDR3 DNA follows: TGTGCCAGCTCCCGCCAGGGGGGCACGGATGAGCAGTTCTTC. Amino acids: CASSRQGGTDEQFF.

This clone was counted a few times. The CDR3 sequence is CASSEATILRLATNEKLFF. In DNA, the CDR3 is TGTGCCAGCAGTGAAGCGACAATACTCCGTCTGGCAACTAATGAAAAACTGTTTTTT. The chain joins TRBV6-1 to TRBJ1-4; D call uncertain. The germline V gene has CDR1 MNHNS and CDR2 SASEGT. The CDR3 length is 19 residues. V was pared by 0 bases and J by 0 bases, with 17 bases between.

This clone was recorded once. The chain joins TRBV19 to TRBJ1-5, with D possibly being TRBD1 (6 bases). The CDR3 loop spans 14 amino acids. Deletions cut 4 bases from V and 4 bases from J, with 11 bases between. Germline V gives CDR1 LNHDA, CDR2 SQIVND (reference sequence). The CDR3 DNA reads TGTGCCAGTAGTACAGCAGGGGATAATCAGCCCCAGCATTTT. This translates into CASSTAGDNQPQHF.

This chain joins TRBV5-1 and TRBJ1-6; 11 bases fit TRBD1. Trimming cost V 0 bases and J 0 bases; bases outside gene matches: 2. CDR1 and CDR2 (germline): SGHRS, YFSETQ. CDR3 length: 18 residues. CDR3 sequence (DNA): TGCGCCAGCAGCTTGGTAGGGACAGGGGGCTCCTATAATTCACCCCTCCACTTT. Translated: CASSLVGTGGSYNSPLHF.

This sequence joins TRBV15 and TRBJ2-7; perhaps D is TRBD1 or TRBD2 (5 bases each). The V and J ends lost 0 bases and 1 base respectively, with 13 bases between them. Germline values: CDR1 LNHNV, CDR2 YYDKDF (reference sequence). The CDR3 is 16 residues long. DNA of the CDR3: TGTGCCACCAGCAGAGAGGGGCAGGGAGTGTCCTACGAGCAGTACTTC. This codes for CATSREGQGVSYEQYF. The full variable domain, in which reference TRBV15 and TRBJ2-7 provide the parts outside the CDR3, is DAMVIQNPRYQVTQFGKPVTLSCSQTLNHNVMYWYQQKSSQAPKLLFHYYDKDFNNEADTPDNFQSRRPNTSFCFLDIRSPGLGDTAMYLCATSREGQGVSYEQYFGPGTRLTVT.

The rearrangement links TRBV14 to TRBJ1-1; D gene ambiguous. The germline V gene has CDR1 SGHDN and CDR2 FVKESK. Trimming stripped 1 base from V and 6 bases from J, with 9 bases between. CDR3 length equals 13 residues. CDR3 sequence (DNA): TGTGCCAGCAGCCAAGTACTGTTCTCTGAAGCTTTCTTT. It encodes CASSQVLFSEAFF.

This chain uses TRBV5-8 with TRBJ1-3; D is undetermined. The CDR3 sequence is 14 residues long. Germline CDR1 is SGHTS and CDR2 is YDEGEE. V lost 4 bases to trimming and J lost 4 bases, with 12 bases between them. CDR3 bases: TGTGCCAGCAGCCACCCGGGTGCGGGAAACACCATATATTTT. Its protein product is CASSHPGAGNTIYF.

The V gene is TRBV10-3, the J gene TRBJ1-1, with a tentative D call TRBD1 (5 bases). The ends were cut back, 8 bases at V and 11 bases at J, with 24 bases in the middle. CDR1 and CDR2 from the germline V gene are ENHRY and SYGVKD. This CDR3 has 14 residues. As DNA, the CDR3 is TGTGCCATCGCGCGGGGTGAGGGGTCAAATGGGGCTTTCTTT. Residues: CAIARGEGSNGAFF.

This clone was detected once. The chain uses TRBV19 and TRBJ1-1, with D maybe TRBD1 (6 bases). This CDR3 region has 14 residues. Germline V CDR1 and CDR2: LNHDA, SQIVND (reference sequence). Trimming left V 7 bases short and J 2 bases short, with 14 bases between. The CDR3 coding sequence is TGTGCCAGTAAAGAGGACAGAATTAACACTGAAGCTTTCTTT. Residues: CASKEDRINTEAFF. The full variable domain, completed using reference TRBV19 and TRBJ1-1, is DGGITQSPKYLFRKEGQNVTLSCEQNLNHDAMYWYRQDPGQGLRLIYYSQIVNDFQKGDIAEGYSVSREKKESFPLTVTSAQKNPTAFYLCASKEDRINTEAFFGQGTRLTVV.